Presented here are 25 T cell receptor beta chains from one specimen sequenced in a study of T-cell memory formation after mild COVID-19. Using its own MiXCR run on the 5' RACE reads, TCRdb lists one record per CDR3 protein. Of around 200,000 distinct CDR3 sequences listed, roughly 10% are singletons. The sample taken for sequencing was PBMCs or a T cell subset sorted from them (not recorded which). The receptor source for this set is a man between 18 and 29 years old who had mild COVID-19 (a few samples of this study predate the infection). Cell type and time point are not known.

This clonotype has more than one count but fewer than ten. V usage is TRBV3-1 and J usage is TRBJ1-2; D ambiguous. Germline values: CDR1 LGHDT, CDR2 YNNKEL (reference sequence). The CDR3 has 13 residues. V lost 3 bases, J lost 4 bases, and 9 bases lay in between. The CDR3, as DNA: TGTGCCAGCAGCCAGGAAAAGGTCTATGGCTACACCTTC. It specifies CASSQEKVYGYTF. The entire variable domain, with the rest obtained from reference TRBV3-1 and TRBJ1-2, is as follows: DTAVSQTPKYLVTQMGNDKSIKCEQNLGHDTMYWYKQDSKKFLKIMFSYNNKELIINETVPNRFSPKSPDKAHLNLHINSLELGDSAVYFCASSQEKVYGYTFGSGTRLTVV.

The rearrangement uses TRBV6-5 and TRBJ2-3; D not resolved. CDR1 and CDR2 from the germline V gene are MNHEY and SVGAGI. V was trimmed by 0 bases and J by 1 base, leaving 14 bases between them. The length of the CDR3 is 17 residues. As DNA, the CDR3 is TGTGCCAGCAGTTACTCGGGCTCCTTAGGGCGCACAGATACGCAGTATTTT. Translating it yields CASSYSGSLGRTDTQYF.

This clonotype was picked up a small number of times. This chain links TRBV6-5 with TRBJ2-5; weak D call: TRBD1 (6 bases). Germline values: CDR1 MNHEY, CDR2 SVGAGI. This CDR3 region has 14 residues. Trimming removed 6 bases at V and 5 bases at J, with 16 bases between. The CDR3 nucleotides are TGTGCCAGCAGCCGTACAGGGTTTGGGGAGACCCAGTACTTC. It yields the protein CASSRTGFGETQYF.

This chain links TRBV20-1 with TRBJ2-2, with a possible D match to TRBD2 (5 bases). The CDR3 runs to 16 residues. The germline gives CDR1 DFQATT, CDR2 SNEGSKA (reference sequence). Trimming took 0 bases from V and 5 from J, leaving 16 bases between them. The CDR3 protein is CSARDPREGLTGELFF. CDR3 nucleotides: TGCAGTGCTAGAGATCCGAGGGAAGGACTTACCGGGGAGCTGTTTTTT.

Worth noting for this clonotype: The junction shows a germline mismatch at one end, possibly a read error. The chain combines TRBV12-3 or TRBV12-4 with TRBJ1-2; D is unresolved. The CDR3 is 12 amino acids. CDR3 in DNA: TGTGCCAGCAGTTTAGAGACGACCCCCTCCGCCTTC. This translates into CASSLETTPSAF.

In its sample, this clonotype was seen a few times. The chain combines TRBV6-5 with TRBJ2-3, with D perhaps TRBD2 (7 bases). V lost 10 bases and J lost 3, with 20 bases in between. Germline CDR1 MNHEY, CDR2 SVGAGI. This CDR3 has 15 residues. The chain's CDR3 is CATRGFRGATDTQYF. In DNA, the CDR3 is TGTGCCACCAGAGGGTTCCGGGGGGCAACAGATACGCAGTATTTT.

The V gene is TRBV7-9, the J gene TRBJ2-7; 8 positions agree with TRBD1. Germline V CDR1 and CDR2: SEHNR, FQNEAQ (reference sequence). The CDR3 contains 12 residues. Unmatched junction bases numbered 6, after V lost 10 bases and J lost 4 bases. The CDR3 coding sequence is TGTGCCAAACAGGGGGTTCGATACGAGCAGTACGTC. This translates into CAKQGVRYEQYV.

The CDR3 DNA is TGTGCCATCCACGCCGGGACAGGATACACCGGGGAGCTGTTTTTT. It yields the protein CAIHAGTGYTGELFF. The chain employs TRBV28 and TRBJ2-2; TRBD1 aligns across 8 bases. The CDR3 extends over 15 amino acids. Germline V gene data show CDR1 as MDHEN and CDR2 as SYDVKM. Trimming took 10 bases from V and 3 from J; bases not matched to a gene: 10.

A few counts support this clonotype. The chain employs TRBV7-2 and TRBJ1-5; 7 bases align to TRBD1. The germline V gene encodes CDR1 SGHTA and CDR2 FQGNSA. CDR3 length: 14 amino acids. V was clipped by 5 bases and J by 7 bases; unmatched bases: 8. The DNA for the CDR3 is TGTGCCAGCAGCCCCCACAGGGGAGAACAGCCCCAGCATTTT. Protein product: CASSPHRGEQPQHF. Combining the CDR3 with reference TRBV7-2 and TRBJ1-5 gives the whole variable domain GAGVSQSPSNKVTEKGKDVELRCDPISGHTALYWYRQSLGQGLEFLIYFQGNSAPDKSGLPSDRFSAERTGGSVSTLTIQRTQQEDSAVYLCASSPHRGEQPQHFGDGTRLSIL.

In its sample, this clonotype was seen a few times. The gene calls are TRBV5-1 and TRBJ2-3; 11 nucleotides line up with TRBD2. The V gene end was trimmed by 6 bases and the J gene end by 2 bases; junction bases not matched to a gene: 11. CDR1 is SGHRS and CDR2 is YFSETQ in the germline V gene. This CDR3 has 17 residues. CDR3 nucleotide sequence: TGCGCCAGCACCCGGCTTAGCGGGGGGGCCCTCACAGATACGCAGTATTTT. Translation: CASTRLSGGALTDTQYF.

This clonotype has more than one count but fewer than ten. The chain carries TRBV11-2 and TRBJ2-2; D gene ambiguous. The CDR3 consists of 12 residues. V was cut by 1 base and J by 7 bases, with 4 bases left in between. Germline-derived CDR1 and CDR2 are SGHAT and FQNNGV. The DNA for the CDR3 is TGTGCCAGCAGCTTAGTTGTCGGGGAGCTGTTTTTT. It encodes CASSLVVGELFF.

The chain has TRBV12-3 or TRBV12-4 and TRBJ2-7; 8 bases line up with TRBD1. With 5 bases clipped from V and 2 bases from J, the junction kept 8 bases outside the gene matches. The CDR3 has 15 amino acids. CDR3 in amino acids: CASSRRGLGTYEQYF. CDR3 bases: TGTGCCAGCAGTCGCAGGGGGCTCGGAACCTACGAGCAGTACTTC.

This clonotype was recorded many times. The rearrangement links TRBV4-3 to TRBJ1-2; D is ambiguous. Deletions cut 0 bases from V and 2 bases from J, with 7 bases between. CDR1 LGHNA and CDR2 YSLEER come from the germline V gene. The CDR3 length is 14 residues. In DNA, the CDR3 is TGCGCCAGCAGCCAAGATCACGGCAACTATGGCTACACCTTC. Its translation: CASSQDHGNYGYTF.

The chain links TRBV19 to TRBJ2-1, with TRBD1 matching 8 bases. The CDR3 has 13 residues. Germline CDR1 LNHDA, CDR2 SQIVND (reference sequence). Trimming removed 11 bases from V and 5 bases from J; junction bases left unmatched: 8. CDR3 in DNA: TGTGCCGCCAGGGGGCGGGTGGACAATGAGCAGTTCTTC. Translation: CAARGRVDNEQFF.

There are many counts of this clonotype. The V gene is TRBV12-3 or TRBV12-4, the J gene TRBJ2-7, with TRBD1 identical over 8 bases. The CDR3 is 14 amino acids. Trimming cost V 3 bases and J 5 bases; bases outside gene matches: 6. The CDR3 nucleotides are TGTGCCAGCAGTTTGCGGCAGGGGGCCGACGAGCAGTACTTC. Protein product: CASSLRQGADEQYF.

This clonotype was seen ten or more times. The V call is TRBV7-2, the J call TRBJ2-5; D may correspond to TRBD1 or TRBD2 (5 bases each). This CDR3 spans 14 amino acids. The germline gives CDR1 SGHTA, CDR2 FQGNSA. V was shortened by 5 bases and J by 4 bases, with 14 bases between the two germline ends. DNA for the CDR3: TGTGCCAGCAGCAAAGCCAGGGCGGGAGAGACCCAGTACTTC. The encoded protein is CASSKARAGETQYF.

V usage is TRBV20-1 and J usage is TRBJ2-7; D not resolved. V was pared by 6 bases and J by 3 bases, with 15 bases between. The CDR3 has 13 residues. The germline gives CDR1 DFQATT, CDR2 SNEGSKA (reference sequence). The CDR3 here is CSAAERKSYEQYV. CDR3 DNA sequence: TGCAGTGCCGCGGAAAGGAAAAGCTACGAGCAGTACGTC.

The V and J genes are TRBV5-1 and TRBJ2-1; D not certain. The germline CDR1 and CDR2 sequences are SGHRS and YFSETQ. The germline V and J ends were trimmed by 8 bases and 2 bases, with 11 bases remaining between them. This CDR3 region has 13 residues. The CDR3 sequence is CASRPSTYNEQFF. DNA for the CDR3: TGCGCCAGTAGACCTTCGACCTACAATGAGCAGTTCTTC.

This clonotype was detected many times. The chain carries TRBV2 and TRBJ2-7; TRBD2 agrees at 10 bases. Germline loops: CDR1 SNHLY, CDR2 FYNNEI. The CDR3 length is 15 residues. The junction had 3 bases not matched to a gene; V was cut back by 4 bases and J by 0 bases. The CDR3 DNA reads TGTGCCAGCAGTGTTAGCGGGGGGAGCTCCTACGAGCAGTACTTC. Encoded protein: CASSVSGGSSYEQYF. The variable domain in full, completed from reference TRBV2 and TRBJ2-7, reads EPEVTQTPSHQVTQMGQEVILRCVPISNHLYFYWYRQILGQKVEFLVSFYNNEISEKSEIFDDQFSVERPDGSNFTLKIRSTKLEDSAMYFCASSVSGGSSYEQYFGPGTRLTVT.

The sample holds a few counts of this clonotype. The genes are TRBV12-3 or TRBV12-4 and TRBJ1-2; 7 bases line up with TRBD1. CDR3 length: 15 residues. With 6 bases clipped from V and 8 bases from J, the junction kept 15 bases outside the gene matches. DNA of the CDR3: TGTGCCAGCAGCCACCCGACAGGGAGGCGTTGGGGCTACACCTTC. Encoded protein: CASSHPTGRRWGYTF.

The sample holds many counts of this clonotype. The chain carries TRBV12-3 or TRBV12-4 and TRBJ1-1, with D uncertain. With 7 bases removed from V and 5 bases from J, the gap between germline ends came to 14 bases. This CDR3 is built from 13 residues. The CDR3: CASTLLRETEAFF. The CDR3 DNA reads as TGTGCCAGCACGCTCCTCCGGGAGACTGAAGCTTTCTTT.

This clonotype occurred many times. This sequence joins TRBV18 and TRBJ2-3; the D is unclear. V lost 8 bases and J lost 0, with 6 bases in between. Germline CDR1 is KGHSH and CDR2 is LQKENI. The CDR3 totals 12 residues. The CDR3 loop reads CASSPSTDTQYF. The CDR3 nucleotides read TGTGCCAGCAGCCCTAGCACAGATACGCAGTATTTT.

This clonotype was observed a handful of times. This chain connects TRBV5-5 to TRBJ2-7; no clear D gene. V dropped 1 base and J dropped 6 bases, with 17 bases sitting between them. This CDR3 region has 15 residues. CDR1 SGHKS and CDR2 YYEKEE come from the germline V gene (reference sequence). The CDR3 here is CASSLRRPTPGEQYV. CDR3 sequence (DNA): TGTGCCAGCAGCTTGCGGAGACCTACCCCGGGCGAGCAGTACGTC.

Ten or more counts support this clonotype. The chain has TRBV5-6 and TRBJ2-1; the match to TRBD2 covers 9 bases. Germline V CDR1 and CDR2: SGHDT, YYEEEE. The junction had 5 bases not matched to a gene; V was cut back by 4 bases and J by 9 bases. CDR3 length: 13 amino acids. The CDR3 nucleotides read TGTGCCAGCAGCACGGGACTAGCCCGTGAGCAGTTCTTC. This codes for CASSTGLAREQFF.

V gene TRBV5-1 combines with J gene TRBJ2-5; 7 positions match TRBD1. V shed 6 bases and J 5 bases; nucleotides not matched to a gene: 13. Germline V gene sequence: CDR1 SGHRS, CDR2 YFSETQ. The CDR3 sequence is 15 residues long. The DNA for the CDR3 is TGCGCCAGCACGTCAACAGGGGTGAAGGGGGAGACCCAGTACTTC. Amino acid sequence: CASTSTGVKGETQYF.